The clone carrying this T cell receptor beta chain was observed many times. Its antigen remains unknown. This sample is drawn from a study of spatial heterogeneity in lung cancer. Study-level results: Tumor mutation count correlated with how many alpha and beta TCRs expanded intratumorally. Approximate estimated coverage of tumor T cells amounted to 6.5% to 8% for alpha and approximately 13% for beta chains.

TCRdb fed the 5' RACE reads into MiXCR, producing one record per CDR3 protein. The profile shows over 25,000 distinct CDR3 sequences, around 7% of them singletons. Noted time point: sample taken at primary tumor resection. Samples came from some 71 TRACERx patients with untreated early-stage lung cancer. The ends were cut back, 8 bases at V and 6 bases at J, with 11 bases in the middle. Germline assignment: CDR1 MDHEN and CDR2 SYDVKM. The CDR3 loop spans 11 amino acids. Specimen: lung tumor tissue, collected at surgery. This chain links TRBV28 with TRBJ2-7; D ambiguous. This TCR was sampled from a male donor with early-stage non-small cell lung cancer. This CDR3 is CASQDHGEQYF. Here the CDR3 DNA reads TGTGCCAGCCAGGACCACGGCGAGCAGTACTTC.